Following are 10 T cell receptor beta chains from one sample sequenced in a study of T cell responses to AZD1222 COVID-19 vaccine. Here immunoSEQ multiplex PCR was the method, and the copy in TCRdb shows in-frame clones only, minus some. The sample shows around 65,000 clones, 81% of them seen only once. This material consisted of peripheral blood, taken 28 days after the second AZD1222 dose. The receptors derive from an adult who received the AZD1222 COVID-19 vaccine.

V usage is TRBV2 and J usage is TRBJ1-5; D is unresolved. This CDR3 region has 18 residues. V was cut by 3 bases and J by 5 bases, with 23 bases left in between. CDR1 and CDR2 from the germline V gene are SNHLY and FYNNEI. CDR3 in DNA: TGTGCCAGCAGTGAGGGCAGGCCCATAGCGCTGTTTCATCAGCCCCAGCATTTT. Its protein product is CASSEGRPIALFHQPQHF.

CDR3 in DNA: TGTGCCAGCAGCAGACAGGGGATGGGTGATCAGCCCCAGCATTTT. Protein product: CASSRQGMGDQPQHF. The chain combines TRBV6-5 with TRBJ1-5, with 8 bases that match TRBD1. Looked up from germline, CDR1 is MNHEY and CDR2 is SVGAGI. CDR3 length equals 15 residues. J was trimmed by 5 bases and V by 6 bases; bases with no gene match: 9.

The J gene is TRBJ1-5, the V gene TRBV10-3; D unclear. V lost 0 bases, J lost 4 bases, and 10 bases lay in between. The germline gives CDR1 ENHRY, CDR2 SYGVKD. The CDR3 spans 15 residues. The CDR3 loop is CAISESKNSNQPQHF. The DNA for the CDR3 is TGTGCCATCAGTGAGTCAAAAAACAGTAATCAGCCCCAGCATTTT.

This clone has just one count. For the CDR3, the DNA is TGTGCCACCAGCCTACTAGCGGGAGGTGGGGGTGAGCAGTTCTTC. Translation: CATSLLAGGGGEQFF. The V gene is TRBV15, the J gene TRBJ2-1; TRBD2 matches at 12 bases. V dropped 5 bases and J dropped 9; count of bases not matched to a gene: 8. The CDR3 has 15 amino acids. In germline, CDR1 is LNHNV, CDR2 YYDKDF (reference sequence).

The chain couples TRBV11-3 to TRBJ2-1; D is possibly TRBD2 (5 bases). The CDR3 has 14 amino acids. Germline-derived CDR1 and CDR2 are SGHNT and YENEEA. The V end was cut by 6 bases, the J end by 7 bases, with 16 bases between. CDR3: CASSPPFPGNEQFF. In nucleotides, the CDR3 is TGTGCCAGCAGTCCGCCTTTTCCGGGGAATGAGCAGTTCTTC.

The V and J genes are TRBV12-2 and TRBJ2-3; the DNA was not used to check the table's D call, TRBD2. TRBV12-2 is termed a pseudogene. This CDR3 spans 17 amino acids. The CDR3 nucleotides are TGTGCAAGTCGCTTACCCCGTTGGCGGAACGACACAGATACGCAGTATTTT. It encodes CASRLPRWRNDTDTQYF.

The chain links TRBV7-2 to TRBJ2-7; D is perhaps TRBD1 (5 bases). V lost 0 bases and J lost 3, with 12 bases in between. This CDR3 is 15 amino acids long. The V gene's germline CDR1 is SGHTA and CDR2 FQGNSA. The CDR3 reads CASSLAVGVIYEQYF. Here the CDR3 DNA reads TGTGCCAGCAGCTTAGCGGTAGGGGTAATCTACGAGCAGTACTTC.

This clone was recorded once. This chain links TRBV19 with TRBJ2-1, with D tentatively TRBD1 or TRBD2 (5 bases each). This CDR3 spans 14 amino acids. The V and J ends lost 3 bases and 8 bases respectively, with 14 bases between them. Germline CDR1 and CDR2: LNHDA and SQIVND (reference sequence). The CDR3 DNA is TGTGCCAGTAGTATCTTGAGGGGTCACGATGAGCAGTTCTTC. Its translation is CASSILRGHDEQFF.

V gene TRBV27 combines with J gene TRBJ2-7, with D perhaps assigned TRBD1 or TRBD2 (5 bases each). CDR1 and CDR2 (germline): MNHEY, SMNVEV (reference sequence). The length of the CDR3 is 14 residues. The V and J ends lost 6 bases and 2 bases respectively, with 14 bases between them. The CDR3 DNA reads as TGTGCCAGCAGCCCGTCGTTGGGACCCTACGAGCAGTACTTC. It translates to CASSPSLGPYEQYF.

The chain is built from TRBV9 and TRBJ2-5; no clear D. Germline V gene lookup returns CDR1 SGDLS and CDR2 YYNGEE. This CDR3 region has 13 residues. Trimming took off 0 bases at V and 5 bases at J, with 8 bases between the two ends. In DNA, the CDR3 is TGTGCCAGCAGCGTAGACGTGGGGGAGACCCAGTACTTC. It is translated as CASSVDVGETQYF.